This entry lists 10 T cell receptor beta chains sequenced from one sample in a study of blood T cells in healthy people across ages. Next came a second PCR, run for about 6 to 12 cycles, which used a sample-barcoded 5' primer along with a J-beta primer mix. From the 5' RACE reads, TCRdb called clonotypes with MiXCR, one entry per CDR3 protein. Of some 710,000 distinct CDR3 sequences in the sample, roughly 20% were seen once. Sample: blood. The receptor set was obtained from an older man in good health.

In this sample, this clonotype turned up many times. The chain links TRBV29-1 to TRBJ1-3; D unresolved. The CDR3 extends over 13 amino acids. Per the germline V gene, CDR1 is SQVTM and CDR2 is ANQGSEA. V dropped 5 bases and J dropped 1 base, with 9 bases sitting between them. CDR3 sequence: CSVMTDSGNTIYF. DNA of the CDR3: TGCAGCGTTATGACGGATTCTGGAAACACCATATATTTT.

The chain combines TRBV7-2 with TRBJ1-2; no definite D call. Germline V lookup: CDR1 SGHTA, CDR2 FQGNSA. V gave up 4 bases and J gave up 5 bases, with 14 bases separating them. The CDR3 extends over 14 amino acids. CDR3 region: CASSSHRHIYGYTF. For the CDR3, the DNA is TGTGCCAGCAGCTCCCATCGACACATTTATGGCTACACCTTC. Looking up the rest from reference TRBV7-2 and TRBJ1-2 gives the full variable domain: GAGVSQSPSNKVTEKGKDVELRCDPISGHTALYWYRQSLGQGLEFLIYFQGNSAPDKSGLPSDRFSAERTGGSVSTLTIQRTQQEDSAVYLCASSSHRHIYGYTFGSGTRLTVV.

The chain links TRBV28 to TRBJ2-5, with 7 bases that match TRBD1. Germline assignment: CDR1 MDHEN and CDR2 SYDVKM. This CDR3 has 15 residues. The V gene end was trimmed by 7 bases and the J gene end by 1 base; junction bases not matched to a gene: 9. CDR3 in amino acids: CASNRGEFLQETQYF. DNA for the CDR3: TGTGCCAGCAACAGGGGCGAATTCCTCCAAGAGACCCAGTACTTC. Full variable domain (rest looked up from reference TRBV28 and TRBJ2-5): DVKVTQSSRYLVKRTGEKVFLECVQDMDHENMFWYRQDPGLGLRLIYFSYDVKMKEKGDIPEGYSVSREKKERFSLILESASTNQTSMYLCASNRGEFLQETQYFGPGTRLLVL.

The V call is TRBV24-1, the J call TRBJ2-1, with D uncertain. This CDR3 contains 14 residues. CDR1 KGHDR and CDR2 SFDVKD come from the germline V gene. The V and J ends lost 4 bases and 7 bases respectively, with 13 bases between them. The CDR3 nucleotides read TGTGCCACCAGTGACCCGGGCCCCGGGAATGAGCAGTTCTTC. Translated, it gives CATSDPGPGNEQFF.

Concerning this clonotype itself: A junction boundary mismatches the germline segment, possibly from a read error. The CDR3: CAIGDYEQYF. The CDR3 DNA is TGTGCCATCGGTGACTACGAGCAGTACTTC. J is TRBJ2-5 and V is TRBV10-3; no firm D call. The J call is in doubt because the DNA end fits TRBJ2-7 better. This CDR3 is built from 10 residues. CDR1 is ENHRY, CDR2 SYGVKD, per germline.

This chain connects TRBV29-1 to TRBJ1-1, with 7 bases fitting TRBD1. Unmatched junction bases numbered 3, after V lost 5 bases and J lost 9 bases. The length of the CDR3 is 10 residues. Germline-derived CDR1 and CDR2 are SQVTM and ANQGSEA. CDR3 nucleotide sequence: TGCAGCGTTCGGGGACAGCAAGCTTTCTTT. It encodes CSVRGQQAFF.

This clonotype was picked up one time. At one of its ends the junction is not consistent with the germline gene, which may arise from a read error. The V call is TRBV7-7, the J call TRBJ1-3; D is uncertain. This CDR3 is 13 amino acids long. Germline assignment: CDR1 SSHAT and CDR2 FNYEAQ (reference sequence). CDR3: CAGSLDSGNTIYF. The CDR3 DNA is TGTGCCGGCAGCCTGGACTCTGGAAACACCATATATTTT.

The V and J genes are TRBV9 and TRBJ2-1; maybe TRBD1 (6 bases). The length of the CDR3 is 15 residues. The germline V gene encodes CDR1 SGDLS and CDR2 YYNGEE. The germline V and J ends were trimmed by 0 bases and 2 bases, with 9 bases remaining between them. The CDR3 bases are TGTGCCAGCAGCGTAGCACAGGGACCCTACAATGAGCAGTTCTTC. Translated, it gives CASSVAQGPYNEQFF.

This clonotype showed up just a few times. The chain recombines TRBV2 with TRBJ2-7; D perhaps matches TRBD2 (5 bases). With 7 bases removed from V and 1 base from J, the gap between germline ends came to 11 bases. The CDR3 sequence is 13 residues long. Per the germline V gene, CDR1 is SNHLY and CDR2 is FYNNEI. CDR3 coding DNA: TGTGCCAGCAACCGGGGATTGTCCTACGAGCAGTACTTC. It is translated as CASNRGLSYEQYF.

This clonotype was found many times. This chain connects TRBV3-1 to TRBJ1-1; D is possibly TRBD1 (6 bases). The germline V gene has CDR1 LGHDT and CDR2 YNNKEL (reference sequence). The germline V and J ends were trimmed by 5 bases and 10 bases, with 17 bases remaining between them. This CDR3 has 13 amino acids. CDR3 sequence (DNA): TGTGCCAGCAGCACCCAAGGGGGGGTAACAGCTTTCTTT. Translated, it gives CASSTQGGVTAFF.